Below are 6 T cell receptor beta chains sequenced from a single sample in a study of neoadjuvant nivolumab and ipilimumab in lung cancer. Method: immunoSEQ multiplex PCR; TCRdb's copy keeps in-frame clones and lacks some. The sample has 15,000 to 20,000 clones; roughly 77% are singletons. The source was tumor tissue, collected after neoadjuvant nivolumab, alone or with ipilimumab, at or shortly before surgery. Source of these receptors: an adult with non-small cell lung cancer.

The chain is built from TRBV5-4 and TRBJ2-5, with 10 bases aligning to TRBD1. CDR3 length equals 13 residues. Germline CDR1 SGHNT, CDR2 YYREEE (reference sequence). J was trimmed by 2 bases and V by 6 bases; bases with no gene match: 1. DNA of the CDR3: TGTGCCAGCAAGGACAGGGGGCAAGAGACCCAGTACTTC. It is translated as CASKDRGQETQYF.

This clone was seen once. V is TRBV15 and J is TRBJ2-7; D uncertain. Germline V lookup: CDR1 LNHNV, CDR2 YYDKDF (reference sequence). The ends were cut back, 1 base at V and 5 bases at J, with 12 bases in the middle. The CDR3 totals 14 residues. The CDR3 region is CATSRADRSDEQYF. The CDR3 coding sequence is TGTGCCACCAGCAGAGCCGACCGTTCGGACGAGCAGTACTTC.

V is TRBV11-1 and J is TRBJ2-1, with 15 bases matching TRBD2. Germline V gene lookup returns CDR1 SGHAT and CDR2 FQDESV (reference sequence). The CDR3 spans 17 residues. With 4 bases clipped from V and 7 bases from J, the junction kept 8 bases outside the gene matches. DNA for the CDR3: TGTGCCAGCAGCTGGGGACTAGCGGGAGGTATCAGAAATGAGCAGTTCTTC. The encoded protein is CASSWGLAGGIRNEQFF.

Here the CDR3 reads CASSFGRVGDTEAFF. The CDR3, as DNA: TGTGCCAGCAGCTTCGGAAGGGTAGGGGACACTGAAGCTTTCTTT. The gene calls are TRBV5-4 and TRBJ1-1, with a tentative D call TRBD1 (5 bases). Germline V CDR1 and CDR2: SGHNT, YYREEE (reference sequence). Trimming stripped 2 bases from V and 3 bases from J, with 14 bases between. This CDR3 comprises 15 residues.

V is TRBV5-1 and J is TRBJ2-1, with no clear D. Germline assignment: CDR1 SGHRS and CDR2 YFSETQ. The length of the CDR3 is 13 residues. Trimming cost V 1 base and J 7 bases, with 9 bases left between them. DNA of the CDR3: TGCGCCAGCAGCTTGTCGACGGTAAATGAGCAGTTCTTC. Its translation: CASSLSTVNEQFF.

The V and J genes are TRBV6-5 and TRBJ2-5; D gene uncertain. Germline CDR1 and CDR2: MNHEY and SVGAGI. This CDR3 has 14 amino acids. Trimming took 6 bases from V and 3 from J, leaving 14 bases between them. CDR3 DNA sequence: TGTGCCAGCAGCGCAACAAACCAGGAAGAGACCCAGTACTTC. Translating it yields CASSATNQEETQYF.